The sequence of this TCR beta chain was determined in a study of response to subunit inactivated influenza vaccine. Study-level findings and limits: Authors suggested that a seasonal influenza vaccination recruits few new T cells each time.

As to this clonotype: Its antigen is unknown.

CDR3 size: 12 residues. V dropped 4 bases and J dropped 14 bases, with 17 bases sitting between them. In TCRdb, the RT-PCR reads were re-called with MiXCR into one record per CDR3 protein. This table has 500,000 to 550,000 distinct CDR3 sequences, under 30% appearing once. Another study also made use of these data, one on T cells expressing NK-cell markers. That work adds: Scientists made TCR beta cDNA using 5'RACE template switching with UMIs.

This chain joins TRBV12-3 or TRBV12-4 and TRBJ1-2; D unclear. This receptor was obtained from a man aged 45-65 years who received an inactivated influenza vaccine. Here the sequenced sample was CD4+ T cells sorted from PBMCs, taken roughly 12 days after vaccination. The CDR3 spells CASSSSLLYVTF. Here the CDR3 DNA reads TGTGCCAGCAGTTCCTCACTCCTCTATGTAACCTTC.